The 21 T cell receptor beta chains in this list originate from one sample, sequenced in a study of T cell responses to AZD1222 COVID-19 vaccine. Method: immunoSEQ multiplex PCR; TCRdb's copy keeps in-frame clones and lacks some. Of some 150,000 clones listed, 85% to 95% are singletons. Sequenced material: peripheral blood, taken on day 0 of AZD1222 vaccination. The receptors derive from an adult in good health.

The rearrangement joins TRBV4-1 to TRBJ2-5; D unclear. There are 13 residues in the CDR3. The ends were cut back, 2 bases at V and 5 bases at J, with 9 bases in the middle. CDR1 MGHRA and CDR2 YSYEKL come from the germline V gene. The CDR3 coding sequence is TGCGCCAGCAGCCAAATGGGTGGGGAGACCCAGTACTTC. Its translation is CASSQMGGETQYF.

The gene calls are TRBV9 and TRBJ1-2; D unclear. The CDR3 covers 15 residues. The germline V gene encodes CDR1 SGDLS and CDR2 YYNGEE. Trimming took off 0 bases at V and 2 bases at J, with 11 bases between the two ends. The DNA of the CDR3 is TGTGCCAGCAGCGTAGATATTGTGGGGAACTATGGCTACACCTTC. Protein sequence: CASSVDIVGNYGYTF.

The chain's CDR3 is CASSEDSYNYGYTF. CDR3 bases: TGTGCCAGCAGTGAGGACAGTTATAACTATGGCTACACCTTC. The V call is TRBV6-1, the J call TRBJ1-2, with a possible D match to TRBD1 (6 bases). The CDR3 covers 14 residues. V was clipped by 3 bases and J by 1 base, with 9 bases between them. Germline CDR1 reads MNHNS; CDR2 reads SASEGT.

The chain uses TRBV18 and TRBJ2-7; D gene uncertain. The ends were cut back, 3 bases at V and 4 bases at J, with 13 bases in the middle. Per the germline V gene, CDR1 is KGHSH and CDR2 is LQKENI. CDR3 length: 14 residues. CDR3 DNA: TGTGCCAGCTCACCTGGGGATTCTTATTACGAGCAGTACTTC. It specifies CASSPGDSYYEQYF.

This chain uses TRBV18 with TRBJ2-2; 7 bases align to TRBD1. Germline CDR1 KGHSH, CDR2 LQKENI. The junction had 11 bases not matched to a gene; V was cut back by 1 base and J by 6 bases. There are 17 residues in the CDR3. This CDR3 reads CASSPLDRSRGSGELFF. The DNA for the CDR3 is TGTGCCAGCTCACCACTGGACAGGTCGCGTGGATCCGGGGAGCTGTTTTTT.

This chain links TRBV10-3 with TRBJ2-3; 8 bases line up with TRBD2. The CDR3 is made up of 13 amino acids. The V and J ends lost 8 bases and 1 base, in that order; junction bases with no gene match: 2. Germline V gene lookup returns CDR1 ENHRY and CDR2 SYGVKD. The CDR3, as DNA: TGTGCCATCTTTAGCGGGGGCACAGATACGCAGTATTTT. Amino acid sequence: CAIFSGGTDTQYF.

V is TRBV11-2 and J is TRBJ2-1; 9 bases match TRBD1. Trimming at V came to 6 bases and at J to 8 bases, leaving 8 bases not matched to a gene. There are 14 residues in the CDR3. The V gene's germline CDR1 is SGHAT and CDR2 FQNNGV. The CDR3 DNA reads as TGTGCCAGCAGACCGACAGGGGGAGGCGATGAGCAGTTCTTC. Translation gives CASRPTGGGDEQFF.

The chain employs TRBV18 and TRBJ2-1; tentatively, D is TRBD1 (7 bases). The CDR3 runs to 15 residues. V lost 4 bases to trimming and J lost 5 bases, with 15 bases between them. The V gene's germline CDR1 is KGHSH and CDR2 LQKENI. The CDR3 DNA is TGTGCCAGCTCACTTATCAGGGGGGCCGACAATGAGCAGTTCTTC. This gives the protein CASSLIRGADNEQFF.

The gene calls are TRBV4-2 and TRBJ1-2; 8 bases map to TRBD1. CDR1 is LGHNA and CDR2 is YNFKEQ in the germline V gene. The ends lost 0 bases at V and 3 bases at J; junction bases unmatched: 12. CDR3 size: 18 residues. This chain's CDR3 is CASSQEVQGAYADYGYTF. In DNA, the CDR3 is TGTGCCAGCAGCCAAGAAGTTCAGGGGGCATACGCGGACTATGGCTACACCTTC.

The CDR3 DNA follows: TGTGCCACTTCCAACGGGGTGGGTGAAGCTTTCTTT. Encoded protein: CATSNGVGEAFF. This chain links TRBV28 with TRBJ1-1; D ambiguous. Germline CDR1 and CDR2: MDHEN and SYDVKM. The V gene lost 10 bases and the J gene lost 7 bases, with 16 bases spanning the gap. The CDR3 has 12 amino acids.

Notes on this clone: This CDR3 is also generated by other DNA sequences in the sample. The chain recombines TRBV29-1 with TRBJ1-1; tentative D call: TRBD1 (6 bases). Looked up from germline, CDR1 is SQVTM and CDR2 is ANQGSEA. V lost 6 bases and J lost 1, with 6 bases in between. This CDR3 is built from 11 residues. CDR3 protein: CSVQGNTEAFF. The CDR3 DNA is TGCAGCGTACAGGGGAACACTGAAGCTTTCTTT.

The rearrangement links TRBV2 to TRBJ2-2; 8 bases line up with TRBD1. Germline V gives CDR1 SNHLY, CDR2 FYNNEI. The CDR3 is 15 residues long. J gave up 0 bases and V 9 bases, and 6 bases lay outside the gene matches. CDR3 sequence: CARDRGPTNTGELFF. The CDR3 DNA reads TGTGCCAGAGACAGGGGACCCACGAACACCGGGGAGCTGTTTTTT. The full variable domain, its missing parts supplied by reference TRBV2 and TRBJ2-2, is EPEVTQTPSHQVTQMGQEVILRCVPISNHLYFYWYRQILGQKVEFLVSFYNNEISEKSEIFDDQFSVERPDGSNFTLKIRSTKLEDSAMYFCARDRGPTNTGELFFGEGSRLTVL.

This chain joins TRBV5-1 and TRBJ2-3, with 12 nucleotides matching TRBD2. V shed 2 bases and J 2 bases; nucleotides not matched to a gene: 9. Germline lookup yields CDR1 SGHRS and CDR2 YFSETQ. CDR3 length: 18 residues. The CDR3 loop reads CASSLALAGGPYTDTQYF. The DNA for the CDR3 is TGCGCCAGCAGCTTAGCGCTAGCGGGGGGGCCATACACAGATACGCAGTATTTT.

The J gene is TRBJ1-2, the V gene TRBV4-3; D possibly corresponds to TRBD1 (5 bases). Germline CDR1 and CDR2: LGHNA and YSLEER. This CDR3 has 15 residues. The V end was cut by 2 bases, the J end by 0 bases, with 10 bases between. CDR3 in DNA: TGCGCCAGCAGCCAACGCGACAGATCTAACTATGGCTACACCTTC. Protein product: CASSQRDRSNYGYTF.

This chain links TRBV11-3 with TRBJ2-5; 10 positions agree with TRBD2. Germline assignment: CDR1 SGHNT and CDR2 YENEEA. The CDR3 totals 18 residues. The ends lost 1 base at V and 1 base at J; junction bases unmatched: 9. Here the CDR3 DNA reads TGTGCCAGCAGCTTAGTTCACTCAGGACTAGCGGTCCAAGAGACCCAGTACTTC. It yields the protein CASSLVHSGLAVQETQYF.

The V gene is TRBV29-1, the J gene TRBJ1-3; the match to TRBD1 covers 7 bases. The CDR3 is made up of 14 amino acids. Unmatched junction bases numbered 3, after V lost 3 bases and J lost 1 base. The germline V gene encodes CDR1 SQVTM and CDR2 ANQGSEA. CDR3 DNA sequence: TGCAGCGTTGAGGGGACAGAGTCTGGAAACACCATATATTTT. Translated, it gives CSVEGTESGNTIYF.

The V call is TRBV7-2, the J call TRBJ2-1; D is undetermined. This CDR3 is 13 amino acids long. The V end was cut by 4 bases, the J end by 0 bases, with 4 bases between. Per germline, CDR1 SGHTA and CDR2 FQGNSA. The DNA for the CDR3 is TGTGCCAGCAGCTGGGGCTCCTACAATGAGCAGTTCTTC. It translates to CASSWGSYNEQFF.

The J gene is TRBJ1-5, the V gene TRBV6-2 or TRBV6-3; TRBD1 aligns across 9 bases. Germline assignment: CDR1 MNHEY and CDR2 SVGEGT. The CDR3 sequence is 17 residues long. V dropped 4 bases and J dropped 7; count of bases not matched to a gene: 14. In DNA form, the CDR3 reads TGTGCCAGCAGTTTACAGCCCCCGGGACAGGGACACCAGCCCCAGCATTTT. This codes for CASSLQPPGQGHQPQHF.

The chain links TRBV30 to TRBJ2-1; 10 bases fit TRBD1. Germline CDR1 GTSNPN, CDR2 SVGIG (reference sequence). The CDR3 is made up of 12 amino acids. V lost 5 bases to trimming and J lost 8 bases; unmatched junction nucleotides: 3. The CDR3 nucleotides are TGTGCCTGGGACAGGGGGCATTATGAGCAGTTCTTC. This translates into CAWDRGHYEQFF.

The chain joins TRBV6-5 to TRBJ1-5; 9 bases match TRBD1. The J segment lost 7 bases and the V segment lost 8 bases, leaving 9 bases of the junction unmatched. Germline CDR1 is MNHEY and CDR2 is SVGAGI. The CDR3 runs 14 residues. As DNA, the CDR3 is TGTGCCAGCCGCGCGACAGGGGGGCTGCAGCCCCAGCATTTT. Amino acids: CASRATGGLQPQHF.

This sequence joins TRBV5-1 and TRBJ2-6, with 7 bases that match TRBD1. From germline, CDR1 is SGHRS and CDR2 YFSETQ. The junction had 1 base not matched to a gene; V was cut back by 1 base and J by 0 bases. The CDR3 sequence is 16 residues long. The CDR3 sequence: CASSLTGDSGANVLTF. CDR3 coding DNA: TGCGCCAGCAGCTTGACAGGGGACTCTGGGGCCAACGTCCTGACTTTC. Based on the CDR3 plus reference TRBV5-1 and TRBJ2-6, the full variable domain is KAGVTQTPRYLIKTRGQQVTLSCSPISGHRSVSWYQQTPGQGLQFLFEYFSETQRNKGNFPGRFSGRQFSNSRSEMNVSTLELGDSALYLCASSLTGDSGANVLTFGAGSRLTVL.